This passage covers 32 T cell receptor beta chains from one sample sequenced in a study of cytomegalovirus exposure and HLA in healthy donors. PCR amplification relied on 60 Vbeta primers (plus 13 Jbeta primers). TCRdb keeps only in-frame clones here, not all; method: immunoSEQ multiplex PCR. The sample carries 200,000 to 250,000 clones, more than 75% recorded once. The sample consisted of PBMCs. The receptor set was obtained from a woman aged 40-49 years in good health and CMV-seropositive.

J is TRBJ1-1 and V is TRBV11-1; unclear D gene. The CDR3 contains 15 residues. In germline, CDR1 is SGHAT, CDR2 FQDESV (reference sequence). The V gene lost 1 base and the J gene lost 1 base, with 10 bases spanning the gap. The CDR3: CASSLGRSGNTEAFF. The CDR3 coding sequence is TGTGCCAGCAGCTTAGGACGGAGCGGGAACACTGAAGCTTTCTTT.

V gene TRBV6-5 combines with J gene TRBJ1-4; tentatively, D is TRBD1 (5 bases). Trimming removed 6 bases from V and 7 bases from J, with 18 bases in between. Germline V gene data show CDR1 as MNHEY and CDR2 as SVGAGI. The CDR3 has 15 amino acids. CDR3 sequence: CASRPHSGGFEKLFF. The CDR3 nucleotides read TGTGCCAGCAGGCCTCATTCCGGGGGGTTTGAAAAACTGTTTTTT.

As for this clone: This may arise from a read error, as a much more abundant clone is one base away. The CDR3 DNA sequence: TGTGCCAGCAGCCCGGACAGGAACTATGGCTACACCTTC. Its translation is CASSPDRNYGYTF. The chain combines TRBV7-3 with TRBJ1-2; 7 bases are a match to TRBD1. This CDR3 is built from 13 residues. Germline CDR1 and CDR2: SGHTA and FQGTGA. V was pared by 5 bases and J by 2 bases, with 2 bases of the junction left unmatched.

About this clone itself: The same CDR3 can be traced to other DNA sequences in this sample. The chain is built from TRBV10-3 and TRBJ1-6; possibly TRBD1 for D (6 bases). Germline loops: CDR1 ENHRY, CDR2 SYGVKD. V lost 0 bases and J lost 4, with 13 bases in between. The CDR3 is made up of 17 amino acids. CDR3 amino acids: CAISESLTGEYNSPLHF. CDR3 nucleotide sequence: TGTGCCATCAGTGAGTCGTTGACAGGAGAGTATAATTCACCCCTCCACTTT.

CDR3 residues: CAWRGTGNTEAFF. The CDR3 DNA is TGTGCCTGGAGAGGAACAGGGAACACTGAAGCTTTCTTT. The chain links TRBV30 to TRBJ1-1, with D maybe TRBD1 (5 bases). This CDR3 has 13 amino acids. Between the trimmed V and J ends, which lost 3 bases and 1 base, there was a span of 9 bases. Germline V gene data show CDR1 as GTSNPN and CDR2 as SVGIG (reference sequence).

This chain links TRBV18 with TRBJ2-2, with a weak D call TRBD2 (5 bases). The CDR3 extends over 14 amino acids. The germline V gene encodes CDR1 KGHSH and CDR2 LQKENI. V dropped 3 bases and J dropped 4 bases, with 9 bases sitting between them. CDR3 nucleotide sequence: TGTGCCAGCTCACCCCCCACTAGCACCGGGGAGCTGTTTTTT. Translating gives CASSPPTSTGELFF.

This clone was detected once. The chain combines TRBV27 with TRBJ1-5, with a weak D call TRBD1 (5 bases). Germline-derived CDR1 and CDR2 are MNHEY and SMNVEV (reference sequence). Between the trimmed V and J ends, which lost 4 bases and 7 bases, there was a span of 11 bases. The CDR3 extends over 13 amino acids. CDR3 in DNA: TGTGCCAGCAGTTACAGGTTAGAGCAGCCCCAGCATTTT. Protein product: CASSYRLEQPQHF.

V and J are TRBV19 and TRBJ2-3; 8 positions match TRBD1. The CDR3 is made up of 16 amino acids. J was trimmed by 5 bases and V by 3 bases; bases with no gene match: 10. The germline V gene encodes CDR1 LNHDA and CDR2 SQIVND (reference sequence). This chain's CDR3 is CASSMGGDRGGDTQYF. CDR3 DNA sequence: TGTGCCAGTAGTATGGGTGGAGACAGGGGCGGAGATACGCAGTATTTT.

The chain carries TRBV7-2 and TRBJ2-3; TRBD2 agrees at 8 bases. The CDR3 totals 17 residues. After removal of 8 bases from V and 1 base from J, the junction contained 14 bases not matched to a gene. Germline loops: CDR1 SGHTA, CDR2 FQGNSA. The CDR3 loop reads CASSRRAGGGRTDTQYF. The CDR3 nucleotides read TGTGCCAGCTCTAGAAGGGCTGGCGGGGGGCGCACAGATACGCAGTATTTT. The whole variable domain, remainder taken from reference TRBV7-2 and TRBJ2-3, is GAGVSQSPSNKVTEKGKDVELRCDPISGHTALYWYRQSLGQGLEFLIYFQGNSAPDKSGLPSDRFSAERTGGSVSTLTIQRTQQEDSAVYLCASSRRAGGGRTDTQYFGPGTRLTVL.

The V call is TRBV30, the J call TRBJ2-3, with 7 bases fitting TRBD2. The trim removed 3 bases at V and 2 bases at J, leaving 5 bases unmatched. Germline CDR1 is GTSNPN and CDR2 is SVGIG (reference sequence). This CDR3 is built from 14 residues. CDR3 in amino acids: CAWRAGVNTDTQYF. In DNA form, the CDR3 reads TGTGCCTGGAGGGCGGGGGTGAACACAGATACGCAGTATTTT.

The V gene is TRBV6-5, the J gene TRBJ2-5, with D perhaps matching TRBD2 (6 bases). V lost 9 bases, J lost 4 bases, and 12 bases lay in between. There are 12 residues in the CDR3. Germline V gene data show CDR1 as MNHEY and CDR2 as SVGAGI. The chain's CDR3 is CASQSGLETQYF. The CDR3 DNA reads TGTGCCAGTCAAAGCGGGTTAGAGACCCAGTACTTC.

The chain joins TRBV5-4 to TRBJ2-5; TRBD2 agrees at 8 bases. Germline-derived CDR1 and CDR2 are SGHNT and YYREEE (reference sequence). There are 15 residues in the CDR3. The trim removed 0 bases at V and 2 bases at J, leaving 3 bases unmatched. CDR3 sequence (DNA): TGTGCCAGCAGCTTGGAACTAGCGGCTCAAGAGACCCAGTACTTC. Translating it yields CASSLELAAQETQYF.

The chain uses TRBV6-6 and TRBJ1-3; D call uncertain. The CDR3 has 13 amino acids. Germline V gives CDR1 MNHNY, CDR2 SVGAGI (reference sequence). V was pared by 5 bases and J by 5 bases, with 10 bases between. CDR3 nucleotides: TGTGCCAGCAGTGAGACTCGAAGAAACACCATATATTTT. Its translation is CASSETRRNTIYF.

The chain recombines TRBV7-9 with TRBJ2-3; 13 nucleotides line up with TRBD2. V was clipped by 5 bases and J by 9 bases; unmatched bases: 11. The CDR3 has 16 amino acids. Germline values: CDR1 SEHNR, CDR2 FQNEAQ (reference sequence). CDR3 in amino acids: CASSPGLAGAGVTQYF. In DNA form, the CDR3 reads TGTGCCAGCAGCCCAGGACTAGCGGGGGCCGGCGTCACGCAGTATTTT. Full variable domain (rest looked up from reference TRBV7-9 and TRBJ2-3): DTGVSQNPRHKITKRGQNVTFRCDPISEHNRLYWYRQTLGQGPEFLTYFQNEAQLEKSRLLSDRFSAERPKGSFSTLEIQRTEQGDSAMYLCASSPGLAGAGVTQYFGPGTRLTVL.

This rearrangement joins TRBV5-1 to TRBJ1-3; no firm D call. Per the germline V gene, CDR1 is SGHRS and CDR2 is YFSETQ. The CDR3 runs to 14 residues. Trimming left V 0 bases short and J 8 bases short, with 12 bases between. This CDR3 reads CASSLGARRDTIYF. In DNA, the CDR3 is TGCGCCAGCAGCTTGGGGGCACGGCGGGACACCATATATTTT.

The rearrangement uses TRBV29-1 and TRBJ2-7, with 7 bases identical to TRBD2. With 4 bases clipped from V and 2 bases from J, the junction kept 5 bases outside the gene matches. The CDR3 covers 13 residues. Germline values: CDR1 SQVTM, CDR2 ANQGSEA. CDR3 sequence: CSVAIGLAYEQYF. CDR3 nucleotides: TGCAGCGTTGCAATAGGACTAGCCTACGAGCAGTACTTC.

V is TRBV6-1 and J is TRBJ2-7; D perhaps matches TRBD1 (6 bases). Germline CDR1 MNHNS, CDR2 SASEGT. The V and J ends lost 2 bases and 2 bases respectively, with 13 bases between them. The CDR3 totals 15 residues. The CDR3 region is CASSEIIGGTYEQYF. CDR3 nucleotides: TGTGCCAGCAGTGAAATTATAGGGGGAACCTACGAGCAGTACTTC.

The sample holds one count of this clone. The gene calls are TRBV15 and TRBJ2-1; 11 bases are a match to TRBD2. The CDR3 runs to 15 residues. V lost 6 bases to trimming and J lost 10 bases; unmatched junction nucleotides: 11. The germline V gene has CDR1 LNHNV and CDR2 YYDKDF (reference sequence). This CDR3 reads CATREGTSGPKEQFF. The CDR3 DNA reads TGTGCCACCAGAGAAGGGACTAGCGGCCCCAAAGAGCAGTTCTTC.

The V call is TRBV27, the J call TRBJ2-7; 14 bases agree with TRBD2. Germline CDR1 reads MNHEY; CDR2 reads SMNVEV (reference sequence). The CDR3 runs to 17 residues. V shed 4 bases, J shed 4 bases, and the junction held 9 bases outside the gene matches. The CDR3 loop reads CASSWTSGRPLTYEQYF. In nucleotides, the CDR3 is TGTGCCAGCAGTTGGACTAGCGGGAGGCCCCTCACATACGAGCAGTACTTC.

In its sample, this clone was seen once. The genes are TRBV11-2 and TRBJ2-3; no clear D. The CDR3 is 14 residues long. The germline V gene encodes CDR1 SGHAT and CDR2 FQNNGV. The V end lost 3 bases, the J end lost 4 bases, and 11 bases lay between the germline ends. CDR3 residues: CASSFMSLADTQYF. The CDR3, as DNA: TGTGCCAGCAGCTTCATGTCTTTAGCAGATACGCAGTATTTT.

This sequence joins TRBV2 and TRBJ1-5; no firm D call. The germline V gene encodes CDR1 SNHLY and CDR2 FYNNEI. This CDR3 has 14 amino acids. The V end lost 4 bases, the J end lost 4 bases, and 11 bases lay between the germline ends. The CDR3: CASSGGGRNQPQHF. The CDR3 nucleotides read TGTGCCAGCAGTGGGGGAGGCAGAAATCAGCCCCAGCATTTT.

The chain combines TRBV30 with TRBJ2-2; the match to TRBD2 covers 9 bases. The germline gives CDR1 GTSNPN, CDR2 SVGIG (reference sequence). The CDR3 contains 14 residues. Germline trimming cut 3 bases from V and 5 bases from J; bases unmatched to any gene: 4. This CDR3 reads CAWRRGGVTGELFF. The CDR3 DNA is TGTGCCTGGAGGCGGGGGGGCGTGACCGGGGAGCTGTTTTTT.

The V call is TRBV6-5, the J call TRBJ1-1; D not resolved. Trimming cost V 0 bases and J 0 bases, with 5 bases left between them. The CDR3 totals 14 residues. Germline V gene data show CDR1 as MNHEY and CDR2 as SVGAGI. The CDR3 DNA reads as TGTGCCAGCAGTTACTCTACAATGAACACTGAAGCTTTCTTT. Its translation: CASSYSTMNTEAFF.

This clone was recorded a few times. This chain uses TRBV19 with TRBJ2-3; 9 positions agree with TRBD2. Losses at the gene ends were 5 bases for V and 0 bases for J; bases not matched to a gene: 6. There are 16 residues in the CDR3. The germline gives CDR1 LNHDA, CDR2 SQIVND (reference sequence). CDR3 DNA sequence: TGTGCCAGTAGTTCCTTTAGCGGGGGTAGCACAGATACGCAGTATTTT. Amino acids: CASSSFSGGSTDTQYF.

This chain joins TRBV25-1 and TRBJ1-2, with D possibly TRBD1 on 5 matching bases. CDR3 length equals 12 residues. Trimming removed 1 base at V and 8 bases at J, with 8 bases between. CDR1 and CDR2 from the germline V gene are MGHDK and SYGVNS. As DNA, the CDR3 is TGTGCCAGCAGTGAATGGGGCCGGGGCTACACCTTC. Amino acids: CASSEWGRGYTF.

This chain joins TRBV10-2 and TRBJ2-1; 9 bases are shared with TRBD1. Trimming took 7 bases from V and 1 from J; bases not matched to a gene: 5. This CDR3 spans 15 amino acids. CDR1 is WSHSY and CDR2 is SAAADI in the germline V gene. In DNA, the CDR3 is TGCGCCAGCACGGGTGGACAGGGGTCCTACAATGAGCAGTTCTTC. Protein sequence: CASTGGQGSYNEQFF.

This clone has only one observation. CDR3 DNA sequence: TGTGCCAGCAGCCAGGGACAGGGAGTCGTATATGGGGGAGCTTTCTTT. It specifies CASSQGQGVVYGGAFF. This chain connects TRBV11-3 to TRBJ1-1, with 9 bases lining up with TRBD1. The ends lost 5 bases at V and 10 bases at J; junction bases unmatched: 17. Germline V gene lookup returns CDR1 SGHNT and CDR2 YENEEA. The CDR3 has 16 amino acids.

V is TRBV5-8 and J is TRBJ2-7; D is unresolved. Deletions cut 7 bases from V and 4 bases from J, with 12 bases between. The CDR3 loop spans 12 amino acids. The germline CDR1 and CDR2 sequences are SGHTS and YDEGEE. Here the CDR3 DNA reads TGTGCCAGCTCCGGCCAGGCGTACGAGCAGTACTTC. This gives the protein CASSGQAYEQYF.

The sample holds a few counts of this clone. CDR3 protein: CASHTGADSPLHF. In DNA form, the CDR3 reads TGTGCCAGCCACACAGGGGCAGATTCACCCCTCCACTTT. The chain recombines TRBV5-5 with TRBJ1-6, with 7 bases that match TRBD1. The CDR3 has 13 residues. Losses at the gene ends were 7 bases for V and 8 bases for J; bases not matched to a gene: 6. Per germline, CDR1 SGHKS and CDR2 YYEKEE (reference sequence).

The rearrangement links TRBV19 to TRBJ2-3; a possible D gene is TRBD1 (6 bases). Germline values: CDR1 LNHDA, CDR2 SQIVND (reference sequence). V was shortened by 1 base and J by 4 bases, with 12 bases between the two germline ends. This CDR3 is 15 amino acids long. CDR3 in DNA: TGTGCCAGTAGTATAGCCAGGGGACCAGCAGATACGCAGTATTTT. Its protein is CASSIARGPADTQYF.

The V gene is TRBV19, the J gene TRBJ2-7, with a possible D match to TRBD2 (5 bases). CDR1 is LNHDA, CDR2 SQIVND, per germline (reference sequence). Trimming shortened V by 5 bases and J by 0 bases, and 14 bases separated the two germline ends. The CDR3 totals 15 residues. The CDR3 sequence is CASSPGVGGSYEQYF. The CDR3, as DNA: TGTGCCAGTAGTCCCGGGGTAGGTGGCTCCTACGAGCAGTACTTC.

The chain links TRBV28 to TRBJ1-2; TRBD1 matches at 7 bases. Trimming at V came to 7 bases and at J to 6 bases, leaving 14 bases not matched to a gene. This CDR3 contains 15 residues. In germline, CDR1 is MDHEN, CDR2 SYDVKM. This CDR3 reads CASTQERGQVHGYTF. The CDR3 DNA reads as TGTGCCAGCACCCAAGAAAGAGGACAGGTTCATGGCTACACCTTC.